Detailed here is one T cell receptor (beta chain). Its cognate antigen has yet to be identified. Base qualities are not at hand, and no much larger clone is one base apart. This sample stems from a study of response to subunit inactivated influenza vaccine (dated by TCRdb to the late 2010s). Concerning the study at large: Deep quantitative profiling of the T cell receptor repertoire was used in the study to follow responses to a trivalent subunit inactivated influenza vaccine. The study at large found these results: The authors proposed that each seasonal influenza vaccination may bring in only a limited number of new T cells.

Clipping removes 4 bases from V and 1 base from J, with 2 as the unmatched junction base count. The CDR3 runs 14 amino acids, cysteine and phenylalanine included. The sequence is cut down to CDR3 DNA, 42 bases in frame from base 1. The germline V gene gives CDR1 as KGHDR and CDR2 as SFDVKD. The receptor library was made with RT-PCR. Sequencing took place on an Illumina HiSeq 2500. TCRdb reworked the public reads: Q25 trimming with fastp, MiXCR clone assembly, productive beta chains retained. Here each entry gathers all rows of one CDR3 protein and keeps the most common genes and DNA. The sample table records approximately 310,000 distinct CDR3 sequences; around a fifth of these occur just once. The ten largest clones take up roughly 10% of the sample.

The clonotype comes from a man between 50 and 69 years old who received an inactivated influenza vaccine. Donor details come from another sample of the same person, matched by shared clones. The rearranged chain carries TRBV24-1 and TRBJ2-5, with 7 middle bases fitting TRBD1. The starting material was PBMCs from blood, obtained 21 months after vaccination. The DNA reads as follows: TGTGCCACCAGTGAACGGGACAGCCAAGAGACCCAGTACTTC. This is translated as CATSERDSQETQYF.